This TCR beta chain stems from a study of T cells in localized non-small cell lung cancer (dated by TCRdb to 2020 to 2022). Regarding the study in general: The study examined T cell repertoires in a few hundred patients with early-stage NSCLC and compared tumors with uninvolved tumor-adjacent lungs. The cohort was made up of around 220 treatment-naive NSCLC patients whose localized lung tumors had been resected. The mean age of the NSCLC patients was 50 to 85 years, with 120 to 150 men and about a hundred women. General findings and caveats noted by the study authors: The highest T cell clonality was observed in uninvolved tumor-adjacent lung, where clonality exceeded that of tumor, suggesting that antigenic responses were more focused in uninvolved tumor-adjacent lung. Longer overall survival was associated with higher T cell density in blood, whereas shorter survival was associated with higher clonality in adjacent lung. A median of around 57 of the top 100 tumor clones turned up in the paired uninvolved adjacent lung, and 28 of those clones also ranked among the top 100 of that same adjacent lung. Since the design was exploratory, TCR variables were selected using unadjusted p-values with no false-discovery rate correction. Because multi-region tumor sequencing was not done, intratumor heterogeneity could not be ruled out.

Deletion took 5 bases off V and 6 bases off J, with a span of 8 bases between the germline ends. Spanning cysteine to phenylalanine, the CDR3 consists of 13 amino acids. The only DNA kept is the CDR3, 39 bases in frame from the first base. The germline V gene specifies SGHTA as CDR1 and FQGNSA as CDR2. A note on this clone: Its antigen specificity is not known. Qualities for individual bases were not recorded, and no much larger clone is one base off.

TCR beta CDR3 regions were sequenced from DNA using the immunoSEQ Assay. The authors processed their data as follows. To compute T cell density, TCR beta template counts were normalized to usable DNA, which was estimated by amplifying housekeeping genes. The preseqR package was used to estimate richness by extrapolating to 400,000 templates for PBMC samples and to 120,000 templates for tissue samples. Clonality was calculated as one minus Pielou's evenness. Differential abundance testing on productive amino-acid clonotypes, with a minimum total count of 5 and an alpha of 0.1, was used to identify tissue-enriched TCRs. The Jaccard Index and the Morisita Overlap Index were used to quantify repertoire overlap between compartments. GLIPH grouped TCR beta CDR3s together with public tetramer-defined viral CDR3s, and a viral motif had to include at least three viral sequences and show V-gene enrichment. TCRdb took over this immuneACCESS table, retaining in-frame rearrangements with V and J assigned. Such tables are incomplete; in checked studies, under half of the missing clones stem from an unresolved V gene, and the remainder is unexplained. The V and J calls and clone size come from that table; D and trimming were worked out from the DNA. In this sample the table shows roughly 48,000 clones, 80% of which occur a single time. In total, the top ten clones hold approximately 4.8% of the sample.

At diagnosis, peripheral blood, uninvolved tumor-adjacent lung and tumor were collected and stored as a combination of fresh-frozen and FFPE material. For TCR repertoire profiling, the blood samples were analyzed as peripheral blood mononuclear cells. The chain couples TRBV7-2 to TRBJ1-6; the D gene is not confidently resolved. This specimen was PBMCs, taken before any cancer treatment. This TCR came from a woman aged 40-69 years with stage II lung adenocarcinoma. The DNA reads TGTGCCAGCAGCCGGGATTTTAATTCACCCCTCCACTTT. It translates to CASSRDFNSPLHF.